This T cell receptor beta chain was sequenced for a study of blood T cell repertoires in COVID-19 (dated by TCRdb to 2020 to 2021). At the level of the whole study: The collaborator samples originated in the United States, Italy and Spain and spanned the acute and convalescent phases of COVID-19. The samples were drawn from two sources: the first 160 participants of the ongoing ImmuneRACE study, and fewer than 1,500 subjects contributed by 6 global collaborators. Deeply sampled blood TCRbeta repertoires from subjects exposed to, actively infected with, or recovered from COVID-19 were included in the dataset. The material from the prospective study consisted of cDNA or gDNA derived from T cells, B-cell-depleted T cells, or PBMCs. The repertoires were released in a freely available public database meant as a resource for research on the immune response to SARS-CoV-2. The sample metadata nearly always contained a de-identified subject ID, COVID-19 status, age in years and sex. Where available, HLA class I and class II types were taken from metadata supplied by the sample provider and were not determined by assay-based typing.

TCRbeta CDR3 regions were amplified from genomic DNA by means of the immunoSEQ Assay, a bias-controlled multiplex PCR. The paper's processing steps were these. The number of nucleated cells in each sample was estimated from the amplification of reference gene primers within the assay. To quantify the absolute abundance of each unique TCRbeta CDR3 rearrangement, sequence reads were collapsed and filtered. For each sample, productive Simpson clonality was calculated by taking the square root of Simpson's diversity index across productive rearrangements. TCRdb took this table from immuneACCESS and kept in-frame rearrangements with V and J called. Such tables lack part of the clones; where checked against another copy, unresolved V genes explain under half of the gap, and the rest is unexplained. That table supplies the V and J calls and clone size; D and trimming were determined from the DNA. Within this sample are about 180,000 clones, with over 80% of them counted one time only. 6% to 8% of the sample lies in the top ten.

CDR3 length: 14 amino acids, cysteine to phenylalanine. Kept here is only the CDR3 DNA, which spans 42 bases and is read in frame from base 1. Trimming takes 5 bases off V and 1 base off J; junction bases not matched to a gene: 2. The germline V gene gives CDR1 as MNHEY and CDR2 as SVGAGI. At one collaborating source in Seattle, patients were enrolled during active infection and were followed longitudinally through the course of disease. Collaborating institutions collected whole blood in K2EDTA tubes following their own protocols. For TCRbeta analysis, collaborator samples were shipped as frozen whole blood, as isolated PBMCs, or as DNA extracted from either sample type. The study at large found these results: The amount of clinical and demographic metadata varied by source and participant and was provided uncurated.

This clone came up once. Its antigen is currently not known. No clone much larger than this one lies a single base away; base qualities are absent. The sequencing sample was made of peripheral blood. This sequence originates from a woman in her seventies with COVID-19, enrolled during active disease. This receptor chain uses TRBV6-5 and TRBJ2-3; 8 of the junction bases match TRBD2. The nucleotides read TGTGCCAGCAGTCCGACTAGCGGCACAGATACGCAGTATTTT. Its coded protein is CASSPTSGTDTQYF.